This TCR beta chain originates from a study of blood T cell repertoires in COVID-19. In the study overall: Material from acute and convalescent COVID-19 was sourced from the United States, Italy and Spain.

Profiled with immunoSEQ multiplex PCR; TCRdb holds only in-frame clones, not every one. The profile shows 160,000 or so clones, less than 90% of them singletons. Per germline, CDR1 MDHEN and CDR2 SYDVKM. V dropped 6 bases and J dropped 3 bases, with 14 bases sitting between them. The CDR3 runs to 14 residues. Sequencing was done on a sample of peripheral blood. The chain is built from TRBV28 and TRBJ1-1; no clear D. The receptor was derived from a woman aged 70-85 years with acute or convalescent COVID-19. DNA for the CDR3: TGTGCCAGCAGCCGCAGGTCTTTGGACACTGAAGCTTTCTTT. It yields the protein CASSRRSLDTEAFF.